This T cell receptor (beta chain) is drawn from a study of control samples from healthy donors and cancer patients. This CDR3 comprises 15 residues. V trimming: 3 bases; J trimming: 1 base; junction bases outside the gene matches: 3. Looked up from germline, CDR1 is SNHLY and CDR2 is FYNNEI. Here immunoSEQ multiplex PCR was the method, and the copy in TCRdb shows in-frame clones only, minus some. Here the sample spans some 130,000 clones, around 85% being singletons. The TCR comes from a woman in her thirties in good health. Material for sequencing was blood. The chain joins TRBV2 to TRBJ2-1; 7 bases are a match to TRBD2. CDR3 nucleotide sequence: TGTGCCAGCAGTGAGCGGGAGAGTTCCTACAATGAGCAGTTCTTC. This codes for CASSERESSYNEQFF.